These 5 T cell receptor beta chains originate from one sample sequenced in a study of blood T cell repertoires in COVID-19. Measured with immunoSEQ multiplex PCR; TCRdb has only the in-frame clones, and not every one. This table has 200,000 to 250,000 clones, around 90% appearing once. Sequenced sample: PBMCs or T cells enriched from blood (not recorded which). The receptors come from a woman between 50 and 59 years old who had recovered from COVID-19.

The chain combines TRBV27 with TRBJ1-6; 8 nucleotides align to TRBD1. Germline-derived CDR1 and CDR2 are MNHEY and SMNVEV (reference sequence). This CDR3 is built from 15 residues. The ends lost 4 bases at V and 9 bases at J; junction bases unmatched: 8. The CDR3 nucleotides read TGTGCCAGCAGTTCCCCGGGACAGGTAAGTTCACCCCTCCACTTT. Translating gives CASSSPGQVSSPLHF.

The J gene is TRBJ1-2, the V gene TRBV30, with 7 bases identical to TRBD1. The V and J ends lost 2 bases and 8 bases, in that order; junction bases with no gene match: 5. Per the germline V gene, CDR1 is GTSNPN and CDR2 is SVGIG (reference sequence). This CDR3 is built from 12 residues. The CDR3 DNA follows: TGTGCCTGGAGTAGACAGGGAAGGGGCTACACCTTC. Translated, it gives CAWSRQGRGYTF. The full variable domain, completed using reference TRBV30 and TRBJ1-2, is SQTIHQWPATLVQPVGSPLSLECTVEGTSNPNLYWYRQAAGRGLQLLFYSVGIGQISSEVPQNLSASRPQDRQFILSSKKLLLSDSGFYLCAWSRQGRGYTFGSGTRLTVV.

The chain carries TRBV6-5 and TRBJ2-5; tentatively, D is TRBD1 (6 bases). Germline loops: CDR1 MNHEY, CDR2 SVGAGI. Between the trimmed V and J ends, which lost 5 bases and 2 bases, there was a span of 12 bases. This CDR3 is 14 amino acids long. CDR3 region: CASSQGLLQETQYF. CDR3 DNA sequence: TGTGCCAGCAGTCAGGGGTTACTGCAAGAGACCCAGTACTTC.

The chain has TRBV18 and TRBJ1-5, with D uncertain. CDR1 and CDR2 from the germline V gene are KGHSH and LQKENI. The CDR3 contains 18 residues. Trimming stripped 2 bases from V and 4 bases from J, with 21 bases between. The DNA for the CDR3 is TGTGCCAGCTCACCAAACTTGTCGTCATGGTCGTCAAATCAGCCCCAGCATTTT. Amino acids: CASSPNLSSWSSNQPQHF.

The V gene is TRBV27, the J gene TRBJ2-2, with no clear D. The germline gives CDR1 MNHEY, CDR2 SMNVEV (reference sequence). This CDR3 spans 13 amino acids. V lost 4 bases and J lost 1, with 4 bases in between. The CDR3 region is CASSYLNTGELFF. CDR3 bases: TGTGCCAGCAGTTACTTGAACACCGGGGAGCTGTTTTTT.